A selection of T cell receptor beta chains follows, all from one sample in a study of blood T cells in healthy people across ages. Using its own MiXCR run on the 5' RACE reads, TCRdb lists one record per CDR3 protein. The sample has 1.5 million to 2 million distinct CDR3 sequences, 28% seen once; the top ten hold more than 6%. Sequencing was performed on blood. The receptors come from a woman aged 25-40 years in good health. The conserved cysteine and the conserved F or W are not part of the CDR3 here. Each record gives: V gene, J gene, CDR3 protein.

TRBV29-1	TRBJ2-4	SAGTVAKNIQY
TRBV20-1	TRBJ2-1	SAREERRGLRNEQF
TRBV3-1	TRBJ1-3	ASSQLNREGYTIY
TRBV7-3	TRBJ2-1	ASSPTPGGDEQF
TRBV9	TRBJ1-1	ASSARNGVADAEAF
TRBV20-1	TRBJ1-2	SAREGAGGYT
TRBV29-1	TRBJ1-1	SVDRSPGEAF
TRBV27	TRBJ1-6	ASSRVRQGGDSPLH
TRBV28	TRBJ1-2	ASSVNSPYGYT
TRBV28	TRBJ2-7	ASSSSRTGTYEQY
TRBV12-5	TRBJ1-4	ASGSPFGGGEKLF
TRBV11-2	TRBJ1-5	ASSLAGGRGRQPQH
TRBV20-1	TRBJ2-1	SASRPSGRVNEQF
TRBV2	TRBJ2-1	ASSDQEGLAANEQF
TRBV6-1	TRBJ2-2	ASSDLAGGINTGELF
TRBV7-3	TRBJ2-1	ASSPFTGRGKF
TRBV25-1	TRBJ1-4	ASSEGGAATNEKLF
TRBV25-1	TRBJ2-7	ASSESGVAGGPNSYEQY
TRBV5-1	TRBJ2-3	ASSLEVESTDTQY
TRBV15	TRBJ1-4	ATSPWGRAGNEKLF
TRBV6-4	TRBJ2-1	ASSDKGFSYNEQF
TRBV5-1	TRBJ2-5	ASSPLSGWSSETQY
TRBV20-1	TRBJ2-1	SASVPLAGDEQF
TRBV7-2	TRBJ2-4	ASSLVAAAKNIQY
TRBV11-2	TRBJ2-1	ASSLAGGKNNEQF
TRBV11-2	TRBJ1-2	ASSLDRAVPNYGYT
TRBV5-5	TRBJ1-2	ASSLGRVGYT
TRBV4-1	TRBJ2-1	ASSQDLYGGENEQF
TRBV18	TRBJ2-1	ASSPPLRVEQF
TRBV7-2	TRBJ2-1	ASSHRTPISEEQF
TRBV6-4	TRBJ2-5	ASSLDGGPVETQY
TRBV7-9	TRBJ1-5	ASSPSPGQPQH
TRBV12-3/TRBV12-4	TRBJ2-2	ASSNRDHKGGDLF
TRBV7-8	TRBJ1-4	ASSLGVGRGKLF
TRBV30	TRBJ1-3	ACERTGNTIY
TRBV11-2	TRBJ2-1	ASSLEWARGHEQF